This TCR beta chain was obtained from a study of pediatric ulcerative colitis. At the level of the study: Ulcerative colitis patients had pancolitis or left-sided colitis, with confirming histology.

Whole-study findings and limits: Clonal expansions reduced rectal repertoire diversity in acute severe colitis. Compared with controls, ulcerative colitis showed greater blood-rectum clone sharing.

Samples were sequenced at Survey level, maximum 500,000 reads. The assay was immunoSEQ multiplex PCR, and TCRdb's table has in-frame clones only and misses some. The profile shows roughly 64,000 clones, 85% to 90% of them singletons. With respect to this clone: Its antigen is still unknown.

V lost 3 bases and J 5 bases, leaving 13 bases between the germline ends. Germline V gene sequence: CDR1 SGHAT, CDR2 FQNNGV. This CDR3 contains 14 residues. The chain links TRBV11-2 to TRBJ1-2, with D tentatively TRBD1 (5 bases). This receptor was obtained from a boy younger than 18 with severe ulcerative colitis. The sequenced material came from blood. CDR3 sequence (DNA): TGTGCCAGCAGCTTCGGGCAGGGTTTTTATGGCTACACCTTC. It yields the protein CASSFGQGFYGYTF. Together with reference TRBV11-2 and TRBJ1-2, the CDR3 gives the full variable domain: EAGVAQSPRYKIIEKRQSVAFWCNPISGHATLYWYQQILGQGPKLLIQFQNNGVVDDSQLPKDRFSAERLKGVDSTLKIQPAKLEDSAVYLCASSFGQGFYGYTFGSGTRLTVV.